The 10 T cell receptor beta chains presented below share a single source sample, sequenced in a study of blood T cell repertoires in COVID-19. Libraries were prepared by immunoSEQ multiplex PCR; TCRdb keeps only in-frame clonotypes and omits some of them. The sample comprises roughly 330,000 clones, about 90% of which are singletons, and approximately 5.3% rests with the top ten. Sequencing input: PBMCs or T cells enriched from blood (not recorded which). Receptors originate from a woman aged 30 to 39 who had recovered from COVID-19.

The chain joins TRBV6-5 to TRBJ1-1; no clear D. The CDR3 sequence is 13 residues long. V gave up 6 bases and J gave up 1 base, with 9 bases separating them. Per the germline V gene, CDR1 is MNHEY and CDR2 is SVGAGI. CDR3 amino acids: CASSLNWNTEAFF. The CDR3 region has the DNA TGTGCCAGCAGCCTAAATTGGAACACTGAAGCTTTCTTT.

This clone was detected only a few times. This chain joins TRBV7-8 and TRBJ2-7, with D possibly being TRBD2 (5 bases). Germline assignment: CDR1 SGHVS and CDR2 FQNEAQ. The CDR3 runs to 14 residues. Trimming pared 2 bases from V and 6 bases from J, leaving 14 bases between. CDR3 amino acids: CASSLREVVGEQYF. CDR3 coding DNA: TGTGCCAGCAGCTTACGGGAAGTGGTTGGCGAGCAGTACTTC.

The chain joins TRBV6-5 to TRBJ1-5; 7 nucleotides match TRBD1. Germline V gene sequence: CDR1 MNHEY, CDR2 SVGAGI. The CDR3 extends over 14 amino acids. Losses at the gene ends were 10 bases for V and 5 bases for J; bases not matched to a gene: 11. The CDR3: CATKRGLWDQPQHF. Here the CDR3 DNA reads TGTGCCACCAAGAGGGGGCTGTGGGATCAGCCCCAGCATTTT.

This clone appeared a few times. The CDR3 sequence is CASRSPGYDIQYF. Written as DNA, the CDR3 is TGTGCCAGCAGATCCCCAGGGTATGACATTCAGTACTTC. V is TRBV28 and J is TRBJ2-4, with D possibly TRBD1 on 5 matching bases. The CDR3 loop spans 13 amino acids. The germline CDR1 and CDR2 sequences are MDHEN and SYDVKM. With 6 bases removed from V and 8 bases from J, the gap between germline ends came to 14 bases.

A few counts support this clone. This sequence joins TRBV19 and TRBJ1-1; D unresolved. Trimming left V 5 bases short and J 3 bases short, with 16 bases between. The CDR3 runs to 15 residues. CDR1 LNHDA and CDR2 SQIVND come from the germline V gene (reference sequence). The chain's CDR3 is CASSASGSGDTEAFF. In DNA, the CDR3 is TGTGCCAGTAGTGCCTCCGGGAGTGGGGACACTGAAGCTTTCTTT.

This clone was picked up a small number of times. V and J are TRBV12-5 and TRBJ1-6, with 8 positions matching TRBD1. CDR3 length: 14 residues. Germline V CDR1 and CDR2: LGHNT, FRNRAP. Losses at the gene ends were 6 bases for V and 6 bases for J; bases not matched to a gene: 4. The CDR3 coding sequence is TGTGCTAGTGGCCACGGACAGGGTAATTCACCCCTCCACTTT. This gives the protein CASGHGQGNSPLHF.

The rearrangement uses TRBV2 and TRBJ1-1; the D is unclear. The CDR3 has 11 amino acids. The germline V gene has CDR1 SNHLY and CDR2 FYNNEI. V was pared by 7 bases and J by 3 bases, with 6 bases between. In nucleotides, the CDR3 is TGTGCCAGCAAGGACTACACTGAAGCTTTCTTT. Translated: CASKDYTEAFF.

DNA for the CDR3: TGTGCCAGTAGTACCGGACAGGGGGGATATAGCAATCAGCCCCAGCATTTT. It is translated as CASSTGQGGYSNQPQHF. This chain uses TRBV19 with TRBJ1-5, with TRBD1 matching over 10 bases. From germline, CDR1 is LNHDA and CDR2 SQIVND (reference sequence). The trim removed 4 bases at V and 0 bases at J, leaving 6 bases unmatched. The CDR3 is made up of 17 amino acids.

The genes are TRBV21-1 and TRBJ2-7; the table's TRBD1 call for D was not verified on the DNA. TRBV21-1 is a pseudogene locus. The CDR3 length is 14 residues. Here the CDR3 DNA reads TGTGCCAGCAGCAAAGGCGTCAGGGCCTACGAGCAGTACTTC. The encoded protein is CASSKGVRAYEQYF.

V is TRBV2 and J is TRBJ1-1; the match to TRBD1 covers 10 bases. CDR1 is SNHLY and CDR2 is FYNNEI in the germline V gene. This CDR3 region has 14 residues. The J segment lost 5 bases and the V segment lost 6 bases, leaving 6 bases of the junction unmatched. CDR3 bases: TGTGCCAGCAGCTTGGACAGGGGGGGGACTGAAGCTTTCTTT. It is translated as CASSLDRGGTEAFF.